This T cell receptor beta chain was captured by sequencing in a study of T cell responses to AZD1222 COVID-19 vaccine. Concerning this clone: What it binds is not known.

Study-wide results and limits: Repertoires were collected only later (after the peak T cell response had occurred). Spike regions recognized by vaccine-associated CD4 TCRs spanned the protein, led by 160-218 and 743-854. Donors were chiefly white British, with a greater number of females, and clonal diversity was perhaps underestimated.

With 5 bases removed from V and 7 bases from J, the gap between germline ends came to 16 bases. From germline, CDR1 is MNHEY and CDR2 SMNVEV (reference sequence). There are 14 residues in the CDR3. Here immunoSEQ multiplex PCR was the method, and the copy in TCRdb shows in-frame clones only, minus some. The table includes roughly 200,000 clones, under 95% detected once. The chain recombines TRBV27 with TRBJ2-3; maybe TRBD1 (5 bases). This receptor was identified in an adult in good health. The sample consisted of peripheral blood, taken on day 0 of MenACWY control vaccination. The CDR3 loop is CASSKGAQAYTQYF. The CDR3 DNA sequence: TGTGCCAGCAGTAAAGGGGCCCAGGCCTATACGCAGTATTTT.